These 24 T cell receptor beta chains originate from one sample sequenced in a study of human T cells and chemical hapten exposure. Using its own MiXCR run on the RACE reads, TCRdb lists one record per CDR3 protein. The data hold 57,000 or so distinct CDR3 sequences, with approximately 10% observed a single time. Time point in this sample: pre-sensitization, week 0. Treatment indicated: therapeutic diphenylcyclopropenone sensitization with weekly scalp DPC. Specimen: whole blood, collected in connection with sensitization to the hapten diphenylcyclopropenone (DPC). The receptors derive from a woman in her forties with alopecia areata. Some clones in this sample may be carry-over from other donors' samples.

This clonotype was seen at least ten times. V usage is TRBV12-3 or TRBV12-4 and J usage is TRBJ2-7; D remains ambiguous. CDR3 length: 13 amino acids. V was pared by 2 bases and J by 0 bases, with 5 bases between. The CDR3 bases are TGTGCCAGCAGTTTAAGTGCCTCCTACGAGCAGTACTTC. It is translated as CASSLSASYEQYF.

This clonotype was observed at least ten times. This chain joins TRBV3-1 and TRBJ1-1, with 12 bases that match TRBD1. Per the germline V gene, CDR1 is LGHDT and CDR2 is YNNKEL (reference sequence). V trimming: 0 bases; J trimming: 2 bases; junction bases outside the gene matches: 4. The CDR3 loop spans 17 amino acids. The CDR3 loop is CASSQDLGTGGNTEAFF. The CDR3 bases are TGTGCCAGCAGCCAAGATCTAGGGACAGGGGGCAACACTGAAGCTTTCTTT.

This clonotype was observed a handful of times. V and J are TRBV19 and TRBJ2-1; 7 bases line up with TRBD1. Germline V gene sequence: CDR1 LNHDA, CDR2 SQIVND (reference sequence). The V and J ends lost 5 bases and 7 bases, in that order; junction bases with no gene match: 11. This CDR3 region has 15 residues. The CDR3 sequence is CASSPLGPQGNEQFF. In DNA form, the CDR3 reads TGTGCCAGTAGTCCCTTAGGCCCACAGGGGAATGAGCAGTTCTTC.

A few counts support this clonotype. The chain has TRBV7-2 and TRBJ1-2; D unresolved. Trimming stripped 4 bases from V and 1 base from J, with 10 bases between. This CDR3 has 14 amino acids. Per germline, CDR1 SGHTA and CDR2 FQGNSA. The CDR3 loop is CASSSNSLNYGYTF. Written as DNA, the CDR3 is TGTGCCAGCAGCTCCAACAGCCTTAACTATGGCTACACCTTC. The entire variable domain, with the rest obtained from reference TRBV7-2 and TRBJ1-2, is as follows: GAGVSQSPSNKVTEKGKDVELRCDPISGHTALYWYRQSLGQGLEFLIYFQGNSAPDKSGLPSDRFSAERTGGSVSTLTIQRTQQEDSAVYLCASSSNSLNYGYTFGSGTRLTVV.

The chain has TRBV15 and TRBJ2-7; D might be TRBD2 (5 bases). The germline V gene encodes CDR1 LNHNV and CDR2 YYDKDF (reference sequence). The CDR3 has 14 amino acids. V was shortened by 3 bases and J by 2 bases, with 11 bases between the two germline ends. The CDR3 DNA reads as TGTGCCACCAGCAGTCCCACTAGTACCTACGAGCAGTACTTC. Translation: CATSSPTSTYEQYF.

This clonotype was seen ten or more times. The gene calls are TRBV27 and TRBJ2-2; the match to TRBD2 covers 9 bases. Trimming at V came to 0 bases and at J to 1 base, leaving 6 bases not matched to a gene. Germline CDR1 is MNHEY and CDR2 is SMNVEV (reference sequence). The CDR3 is made up of 18 amino acids. DNA of the CDR3: TGTGCCAGCAGTTTATCTCTGCGGGAGGGCCGGAACACCGGGGAGCTGTTTTTT. Protein: CASSLSLREGRNTGELFF.

The rearrangement links TRBV2 to TRBJ2-7; D possibly matches TRBD1 or TRBD2 (6 bases each). The CDR3 covers 15 residues. The V and J ends lost 3 bases and 3 bases respectively, with 15 bases between them. The germline V gene has CDR1 SNHLY and CDR2 FYNNEI. The CDR3 DNA reads as TGTGCCAGCAGTGAGGGGGGCGGAATCGGCTACGAGCAGTACTTC. It yields the protein CASSEGGGIGYEQYF.

With respect to this clonotype: Given a much more abundant clone one base away, this may be a read error. J is TRBJ2-7 and V is TRBV7-6, with D possibly matching TRBD1 (6 bases). The CDR3 runs to 13 residues. Germline V gene lookup returns CDR1 SGHVS and CDR2 FNYEAQ. Trimming removed 2 bases from V and 8 bases from J, with 13 bases in between. The CDR3 nucleotides read TGTGCCAGCAGCTTACAGGCAGGGGACAAGCAGTACTTC. As protein: CASSLQAGDKQYF.

This clonotype was observed many times. V is TRBV6-2 or TRBV6-3 and J is TRBJ1-6, with a possible D match to TRBD1 (5 bases). Trimming pared 2 bases from V and 8 bases from J, leaving 10 bases between. The CDR3 loop spans 14 amino acids. Germline V gene lookup returns CDR1 MNHEY and CDR2 SVGEGT. CDR3 nucleotides: TGTGCCAGCAGTTACCCGACAGAGGATTCACCCCTCCACTTT. It encodes CASSYPTEDSPLHF.

Ten or more counts support this clonotype. The chain uses TRBV18 and TRBJ1-6; D is unclear. The CDR3 extends over 16 amino acids. Germline V lookup: CDR1 KGHSH, CDR2 LQKENI. V was cut by 2 bases and J by 7 bases, with 15 bases left in between. The CDR3 region has the DNA TGTGCCAGCTCACCAGTTGCCCGATTAGGAAATTCACCCCTCCACTTT. Its protein is CASSPVARLGNSPLHF.

This clonotype was detected only a few times. The chain carries TRBV20-1 and TRBJ2-7; D may be TRBD1 (5 bases). The CDR3 totals 14 residues. The V gene's germline CDR1 is DFQATT and CDR2 SNEGSKA (reference sequence). V shed 5 bases and J shed 4 bases, with 18 bases lying between them. The CDR3 region is CSAEHGREIYEQYF. As DNA, the CDR3 is TGCAGTGCTGAGCATGGCAGGGAAATTTACGAGCAGTACTTC.

The J gene is TRBJ2-5, the V gene TRBV7-9; D gene unclear. In germline, CDR1 is SEHNR, CDR2 FQNEAQ (reference sequence). Trimming removed 5 bases at V and 2 bases at J, with 9 bases between. The CDR3 is 13 amino acids. DNA of the CDR3: TGTGCCAGCAGCCACGCCGGACAAGAGACCCAGTACTTC. Translation: CASSHAGQETQYF. Drawing the rest from reference TRBV7-9 and TRBJ2-5, the complete variable domain is DTGVSQNPRHKITKRGQNVTFRCDPISEHNRLYWYRQTLGQGPEFLTYFQNEAQLEKSRLLSDRFSAERPKGSFSTLEIQRTEQGDSAMYLCASSHAGQETQYFGPGTRLLVL.

V is TRBV20-1 and J is TRBJ2-3, with D perhaps TRBD2 (5 bases). V lost 2 bases and J 8 bases, leaving 11 bases between the germline ends. The CDR3 contains 12 residues. Germline values: CDR1 DFQATT, CDR2 SNEGSKA (reference sequence). This CDR3 is CSARPAGGTQYF. The CDR3 DNA is TGCAGTGCTAGACCGGCGGGTGGTACGCAGTATTTT.

There are many counts of this clonotype. This rearrangement joins TRBV7-9 to TRBJ1-2; possibly TRBD1 for D (6 bases). Germline values: CDR1 SEHNR, CDR2 FQNEAQ (reference sequence). Trimming took off 1 base at V and 8 bases at J, with 14 bases between the two ends. This CDR3 spans 14 amino acids. In DNA, the CDR3 is TGTGCCAGCAGCTTAGGCAACAGGGCAGAAGGCTACACCTTC. It specifies CASSLGNRAEGYTF.

This clonotype was observed a handful of times. This chain joins TRBV6-2 or TRBV6-3 and TRBJ2-1; 9 positions agree with TRBD2. Per germline, CDR1 MNHEY and CDR2 SVGEGT. The CDR3 loop spans 13 amino acids. The V and J ends lost 9 bases and 8 bases, in that order; junction bases with no gene match: 8. For the CDR3, the DNA is TGTGCCAGTCGGGCTAGCGGGGCCGATGAGCAGTTCTTC. Translation gives CASRASGADEQFF.

This clonotype showed up many times. J is TRBJ1-2 and V is TRBV20-1; D is unclear. The CDR3 covers 15 residues. Germline V lookup: CDR1 DFQATT, CDR2 SNEGSKA (reference sequence). With 2 bases removed from V and 0 bases from J, the gap between germline ends came to 13 bases. DNA of the CDR3: TGCAGTGCTAGACACCTTACGGCTCCTAACTATGGCTACACCTTC. Translating it yields CSARHLTAPNYGYTF.

This chain links TRBV4-3 with TRBJ2-5; possibly TRBD1 for D (5 bases). Germline CDR1 reads LGHNA; CDR2 reads YSLEER. V was pared by 0 bases and J by 6 bases, with 5 bases between. The CDR3 covers 12 residues. CDR3 sequence (DNA): TGCGCCAGCAGCCAAGAGGGGCAGACCCAGTACTTC. Protein sequence: CASSQEGQTQYF.

In its sample, this clonotype was seen a few times. The CDR3: CASSTAGSPSYEQYF. In nucleotides, the CDR3 is TGTGCCAGTAGTACTGCGGGATCCCCCTCCTACGAGCAGTACTTC. V is TRBV19 and J is TRBJ2-7, with a possible D match to TRBD2 (6 bases). Trimming took 4 bases from V and 0 from J, leaving 13 bases between them. CDR3 length equals 15 residues. The germline V gene has CDR1 LNHDA and CDR2 SQIVND (reference sequence).

The V call is TRBV29-1, the J call TRBJ1-5; 10 nucleotides align to TRBD1. V shed 4 bases, J shed 6 bases, and the junction held 3 bases outside the gene matches. Per the germline V gene, CDR1 is SQVTM and CDR2 is ANQGSEA. The CDR3 length is 13 residues. The CDR3 DNA is TGCAGCGTTGGACAGGGGGCAGGTCAGCCCCAGCATTTT. It yields the protein CSVGQGAGQPQHF.

The J gene is TRBJ2-5, the V gene TRBV4-3; the D gene is possibly TRBD1 (5 bases). The CDR3 is made up of 14 amino acids. In germline, CDR1 is LGHNA, CDR2 YSLEER. Deletions cut 4 bases from V and 7 bases from J, with 16 bases between. The CDR3 DNA reads as TGCGCCAGCAGCCCGACAGTACTCTCTGGGACCCAGTACTTC. Its protein is CASSPTVLSGTQYF.

In its sample, this clonotype was seen many times. This chain links TRBV7-2 with TRBJ1-2; tentative D call: TRBD1 (5 bases). V gave up 2 bases and J gave up 2 bases, with 6 bases separating them. The CDR3 covers 13 residues. CDR1 is SGHTA and CDR2 is FQGNSA in the germline V gene. The CDR3 reads CASSLRQNYGYTF. CDR3 DNA: TGTGCCAGCAGCTTACGACAGAACTATGGCTACACCTTC.

The chain combines TRBV18 with TRBJ2-7, with TRBD1 as a possible D gene (5 bases). This CDR3 comprises 14 residues. Germline CDR1 KGHSH, CDR2 LQKENI. V lost 3 bases and J 2 bases, leaving 11 bases between the germline ends. The CDR3: CASSPDNYPYEQYF. The CDR3 nucleotides read TGTGCCAGCTCACCGGACAACTACCCCTACGAGCAGTACTTC. The variable domain in full, with the rest retrieved from reference TRBV18 and TRBJ2-7, is NAGVMQNPRHLVRRRGQEARLRCSPMKGHSHVYWYRQLPEEGLKFMVYLQKENIIDESGMPKERFSAEFPKEGPSILRIQQVVRGDSAAYFCASSPDNYPYEQYFGPGTRLTVT.

This clonotype was observed a few times. The chain recombines TRBV19 with TRBJ2-1, with TRBD2 identical over 12 bases. CDR1 LNHDA and CDR2 SQIVND come from the germline V gene (reference sequence). The CDR3 runs to 16 residues. V was clipped by 5 bases and J by 5 bases; unmatched bases: 7. The CDR3 coding sequence is TGTGCCAGTAGTCCCGCGACTAGCGGGGGTCACAATGAGCAGTTCTTC. It is translated as CASSPATSGGHNEQFF.

This clonotype was counted at least ten times. This sequence joins TRBV5-4 and TRBJ2-1, with TRBD2 matching 7 bases. The trim removed 4 bases at V and 9 bases at J, leaving 13 bases unmatched. The germline V gene has CDR1 SGHNT and CDR2 YYREEE (reference sequence). The CDR3 is 15 amino acids. CDR3 sequence: CASSPPAREGGEQFF. DNA of the CDR3: TGTGCCAGCAGCCCTCCCGCCAGGGAGGGTGGTGAGCAGTTCTTC.